This TCR beta chain was recovered during a study of esophageal squamous cell carcinoma under preoperative chemotherapy. A single record per CDR3 protein comes from TCRdb applying MiXCR to the PCR reads. The table records around 14,000 distinct CDR3 sequences, less than 65% of them present only once. Whole-study results and caveats: Peripheral T cells migrating into the tumor appeared to partly supply post-treatment tumor-infiltrating lymphocytes. Peripheral T cells showed a significant TCR diversity increase after chemotherapy, unlike tumor-infiltrating lymphocytes.

Many counts were recorded for this clonotype. Its target is unknown. V gave up 4 bases and J gave up 5 bases, with 11 bases separating them. The germline gives CDR1 MRHNA, CDR2 SNTAGT. CDR3 length: 14 residues. Time point described: before preoperative PTX-NDP chemotherapy. Paclitaxel-nedaplatin chemotherapy was given to patients ahead of their surgery. The origin of this receptor is a human donor with esophageal squamous cell carcinoma. The donor label of this sample is uncertain. The sample was collected from a patient given preoperative chemotherapy. The genes are TRBV6-4 and TRBJ2-2; tentatively, D is TRBD2 (5 bases). The CDR3 sequence: CASSVSAETGELFF. The CDR3 nucleotides read TGTGCCAGCAGTGTATCAGCGGAGACCGGGGAGCTGTTTTTT.